Listed below are T cell receptor beta chains from one sample, sequenced in a study of CD8 T cells in ankylosing spondylitis. In TCRdb, the 5' RACE reads were re-called with MiXCR into one record per CDR3 protein. This table has 800,000 to 900,000 distinct CDR3 sequences, about an eighth appearing once. Sequenced sample: blood, either unsorted or a sorted T cell fraction (not recorded which). The origin of the receptors is a male donor with ankylosing spondylitis. The CDR3 runs from the conserved cysteine through the conserved F or W. The order of the fields is D gene, V gene, clone size, J gene, CDR3 protein, CDR3 DNA. The D gene is left open where the match is weak. Only some rows state a clone size, as once, few, many or a class for expanded clones.

TRBD2	TRBV7-9	NA	TRBJ2-5	CASRPSGGGETQYF	TGTGCCAGCAGACCTAGCGGGGGCGGGGAGACCCAGTACTTC
NA	TRBV20-1	many	TRBJ2-3	CSARVLGDTQYF	TGCAGTGCTAGAGTCCTCGGAGATACGCAGTATTTT
TRBD1	TRBV20-1	NA	TRBJ1-1	CSGWTGGRNTEAFF	TGCAGTGGATGGACAGGGGGAAGGAACACTGAAGCTTTCTTT
NA	TRBV5-4	NA	TRBJ2-1	CASSFPGSPYNEQFF	TGTGCCAGCAGCTTCCCGGGAAGCCCCTACAATGAGCAGTTCTTC
NA	TRBV7-2	few	TRBJ1-5	CASSLGGQYSNQPQHF	TGTGCCAGCAGCTTAGGGGGCCAATATAGCAATCAGCCCCAGCATTTT
TRBD1	TRBV20-1	NA	TRBJ1-1	CSARVYQGARTEAFF	TGCAGTGCTAGAGTTTATCAGGGGGCGCGAACTGAAGCTTTCTTT
TRBD1	TRBV6-2/TRBV6-3	NA	TRBJ2-3	CASGDRAVDTQYF	TGTGCCAGCGGGGACAGGGCGGTAGATACGCAGTATTTT
NA	TRBV10-3	NA	TRBJ2-3	CAIGGNSPQYF	TGTGCCATCGGGGGGAACTCCCCGCAGTATTTT
TRBD1	TRBV4-3	few	TRBJ2-1	CASSQYRGSYNEQFF	TGCGCCAGCAGCCAGTACAGGGGATCCTACAATGAGCAGTTCTTC
NA	TRBV10-3	NA	TRBJ1-2	CAISESVPGYGYTF	TGTGCCATCAGTGAGTCTGTGCCAGGCTATGGCTACACCTTC
NA	TRBV7-3	NA	TRBJ1-1	CASSFYPNTEAFF	TGTGCCAGCAGCTTCTACCCGAACACTGAAGCTTTCTTT